This T cell receptor (beta chain) derives from a study of OX40 agonist ivuxolimab in advanced cancers. The wider study: One patient with hepatocellular carcinoma and two with cutaneous melanoma, three in all, had partial responses.

TCRdb's table, derived via immunoSEQ multiplex PCR, lists solely in-frame clones and lacks some. This table holds around 38,000 clones, about 92% found once. About this clone: What it binds is not known.

Per the germline V gene, CDR1 is SEHNR and CDR2 is FQNEAQ (reference sequence). Deletions cut 1 base from V and 1 base from J, with 14 bases between. The CDR3 consists of 16 residues. Points from the study as a whole: People who partly responded at 0.1-3.0 mg/kg had some of the least clonal expansion seen.

Source: CD4+ or CD8+ T cells sorted from blood, taken in a trial of the OX40 agonist ivuxolimab. The clonotype originates from an adult with an advanced solid tumor such as melanoma, head and neck, liver or kidney cancer. The chain carries TRBV7-9 and TRBJ2-7; TRBD1 or TRBD2 may be the D gene (5 bases each). Here the CDR3 reads CASSLGDRGRSYEQYF. The CDR3, as DNA: TGTGCCAGCAGCTTAGGGGACCGCGGAAGGTCCTACGAGCAGTACTTC.